The 19 T cell receptor beta chains listed next were all sequenced from one sample in a study of human T cells and chemical hapten exposure. A single record per CDR3 protein comes from TCRdb applying MiXCR to the RACE reads. The repertoire holds about 42,000 distinct CDR3 sequences, with 9.6% as singletons. Time point given: patch test 2, 6 weeks after DPC sensitization. Treatment of the sample: therapeutic diphenylcyclopropenone sensitization with weekly scalp DPC. Unfractionated whole blood served as the source for total RNA extraction. The sample in question was whole blood, obtained in connection with sensitization to the hapten diphenylcyclopropenone (DPC). Every receptor here comes from a young woman with alopecia areata. Some clones in this sample may be carry-over from other donors' samples.

This clonotype has just a few counts. The genes are TRBV25-1 and TRBJ2-7, with 11 bases lining up with TRBD2. The V gene's germline CDR1 is MGHDK and CDR2 SYGVNS. V trimming: 5 bases; J trimming: 2 bases; junction bases outside the gene matches: 8. CDR3 length: 16 residues. CDR3 loop: CASSKVTSGGTYEQYF. In DNA, the CDR3 is TGTGCCAGCAGTAAGGTAACTAGCGGGGGAACCTACGAGCAGTACTTC.

The V gene is TRBV29-1, the J gene TRBJ2-2; TRBD1 matches at 7 bases. The CDR3 contains 14 residues. Germline V gives CDR1 SQVTM, CDR2 ANQGSEA. Germline trimming cut 1 base from V and 4 bases from J; bases unmatched to any gene: 3. CDR3 bases: TGCAGCGTTGAAGTGACAGGGACCACCGGGGAGCTGTTTTTT. Translating gives CSVEVTGTTGELFF.

This clonotype was counted only a few times. The chain employs TRBV7-8 and TRBJ2-1; 12 nucleotides match TRBD1. This CDR3 contains 15 residues. Germline V gene lookup returns CDR1 SGHVS and CDR2 FQNEAQ. V lost 5 bases to trimming and J lost 6 bases; unmatched junction nucleotides: 5. CDR3 amino acids: CASSQGDRGRNEQFF. DNA of the CDR3: TGTGCCAGCAGCCAAGGGGACAGGGGGCGCAATGAGCAGTTCTTC.

In this sample, this clonotype turned up a few times. The chain is built from TRBV11-1 and TRBJ2-7; 8 bases line up with TRBD1. The V and J ends lost 3 bases and 5 bases, in that order; junction bases with no gene match: 9. This CDR3 region has 15 residues. The V gene's germline CDR1 is SGHAT and CDR2 FQDESV (reference sequence). The chain's CDR3 is CASSFSWTGNHEQYF. The CDR3 DNA reads as TGTGCCAGCAGCTTCTCTTGGACAGGGAACCACGAGCAGTACTTC.

This clonotype was seen repeatedly, ten times or more. The V gene is TRBV28, the J gene TRBJ2-1; 7 bases are a match to TRBD1. The CDR3 is 12 residues long. The V and J ends lost 6 bases and 12 bases, in that order; junction bases with no gene match: 8. Germline values: CDR1 MDHEN, CDR2 SYDVKM. The CDR3 nucleotides are TGTGCCAGCAGAACGACAGGGTTCGGGCAGTTCTTC. Translating it yields CASRTTGFGQFF.

The gene calls are TRBV7-2 and TRBJ2-2; D unclear. V was clipped by 1 base and J by 1 base, with 10 bases between them. This CDR3 has 16 residues. Looked up from germline, CDR1 is SGHTA and CDR2 is FQGNSA. CDR3 in amino acids: CASSLGGSENTGELFF. CDR3 bases: TGTGCCAGCAGCTTAGGCGGCAGTGAGAACACCGGGGAGCTGTTTTTT.

This clonotype has a handful of counts. This chain connects TRBV5-5 to TRBJ2-7; 8 bases align to TRBD1. The CDR3 has 17 amino acids. The V segment lost 2 bases and the J segment 0 bases; nucleotides outside the gene matches: 10. CDR1 is SGHKS and CDR2 is YYEKEE in the germline V gene (reference sequence). The CDR3 nucleotides read TGTGCCAGCAGCTTCGGACAGGGTAGATTCATCTCCTACGAGCAGTACTTC. It encodes CASSFGQGRFISYEQYF.

This clonotype has a handful of counts. This sequence joins TRBV30 and TRBJ2-2, with D possibly TRBD2 on 5 matching bases. The ends were cut back, 1 base at V and 5 bases at J, with 11 bases in the middle. Germline CDR1 GTSNPN, CDR2 SVGIG (reference sequence). The CDR3 has 14 amino acids. CDR3: CAWSEGLPTGELFF. The CDR3 bases are TGTGCCTGGAGTGAAGGACTCCCGACCGGGGAGCTGTTTTTT.

There are a few counts of this clonotype. The V and J genes are TRBV7-6 and TRBJ2-1, with D hard to call. Trimming shortened V by 2 bases and J by 2 bases, and 7 bases separated the two germline ends. The CDR3 loop spans 14 amino acids. In germline, CDR1 is SGHVS, CDR2 FNYEAQ. The CDR3 here is CASSLSVAYNEQFF. CDR3 DNA sequence: TGTGCCAGCAGCTTATCAGTAGCCTACAATGAGCAGTTCTTC.

This clonotype was seen ten or more times. The chain is built from TRBV6-2 or TRBV6-3 and TRBJ2-7, with 8 positions matching TRBD2. This CDR3 region has 15 residues. Unmatched junction bases numbered 7, after V lost 5 bases and J lost 1 base. Germline V gives CDR1 MNHEY, CDR2 SVGEGT. CDR3: CASSPRGGRSYEQYF. The CDR3 DNA sequence: TGTGCCAGCAGTCCCCGCGGGGGGCGGTCCTACGAGCAGTACTTC.

This clonotype was seen more than once but under ten times. The chain joins TRBV6-5 to TRBJ1-1; a possible D gene is TRBD1 (6 bases). The V gene lost 6 bases and the J gene lost 5 bases, with 25 bases spanning the gap. This CDR3 has 17 amino acids. CDR1 and CDR2 from the germline V gene are MNHEY and SVGAGI. This CDR3 reads CASSRPRAGKGGTEAFF. CDR3 DNA sequence: TGTGCCAGCAGCCGCCCAAGGGCAGGTAAAGGGGGGACTGAAGCTTTCTTT.

The rearrangement uses TRBV7-8 and TRBJ2-5; either TRBD1 or TRBD2 may fit D (6 bases each). Germline CDR1 and CDR2: SGHVS and FQNEAQ. V lost 1 base to trimming and J lost 5 bases, with 11 bases between them. This CDR3 spans 14 amino acids. This CDR3 is CASSLGGGSETQYF. DNA for the CDR3: TGTGCCAGCAGCTTAGGAGGGGGGTCGGAGACCCAGTACTTC.

Concerning this clonotype itself: Just one base apart from a much larger clone, this may be a read error. V is TRBV6-5 and J is TRBJ1-4; D is uncertain. The CDR3 runs to 14 residues. Germline values: CDR1 MNHEY, CDR2 SVGAGI. The ends were cut back, 5 bases at V and 12 bases at J, with 19 bases in the middle. The CDR3 DNA reads as TGTGCCAGCAGTCCCACCATTTCAAGAGGAGAACTGTTTTTT. This sequence encodes CASSPTISRGELFF.

This clonotype was counted many times. J is TRBJ2-7 and V is TRBV6-5; TRBD2 matches 9 bases. Germline CDR1 reads MNHEY; CDR2 reads SVGAGI. J was trimmed by 0 bases and V by 6 bases; bases with no gene match: 3. The CDR3 runs 14 residues. CDR3 sequence (DNA): TGTGCCAGCAGGCTAGCGGGGAGCTCCTACGAGCAGTACTTC. Amino acid sequence: CASRLAGSSYEQYF.

This clonotype appeared a few times. The chain couples TRBV21-1 to TRBJ1-5. TRBV21-1 is a pseudogene locus. This CDR3 is built from 18 residues. CDR3 loop: CASSFPRRGGPSNQPQHF. The DNA for the CDR3 is TGTGCCAGCAGCTTCCCCCGGCGGGGGGGCCCCAGCAATCAGCCCCAGCATTTT.

This clonotype was recorded many times. The V and J genes are TRBV7-2 and TRBJ2-3, with TRBD2 matching over 9 bases. The CDR3 consists of 15 residues. CDR1 SGHTA and CDR2 FQGNSA come from the germline V gene. V was pared by 0 bases and J by 7 bases, with 5 bases of the junction left unmatched. The DNA for the CDR3 is TGTGCCAGCAGCTTAGCGGCGGGGGGGCAAAATACGCAGTATTTT. It specifies CASSLAAGGQNTQYF.

The chain uses TRBV5-1 and TRBJ1-1, with TRBD1 as a possible D gene (6 bases). From germline, CDR1 is SGHRS and CDR2 YFSETQ. The CDR3 is 16 amino acids. V lost 3 bases and J lost 1, with 16 bases in between. CDR3 sequence reads: CASSSNTGTPNTEAFF. The CDR3, as DNA: TGCGCCAGCAGCTCGAATACCGGGACACCGAACACTGAAGCTTTCTTT. The whole variable domain, remainder taken from reference TRBV5-1 and TRBJ1-1, is KAGVTQTPRYLIKTRGQQVTLSCSPISGHRSVSWYQQTPGQGLQFLFEYFSETQRNKGNFPGRFSGRQFSNSRSEMNVSTLELGDSALYLCASSSNTGTPNTEAFFGQGTRLTVV.

This clonotype has just a few counts. J is TRBJ2-3 and V is TRBV7-2; unclear D gene. CDR3 length: 16 residues. The ends were cut back, 5 bases at V and 1 base at J, with 16 bases in the middle. The V gene's germline CDR1 is SGHTA and CDR2 FQGNSA. The CDR3 loop is CASSVGPNVGTDTQYF. Here the CDR3 DNA reads TGTGCCAGCAGCGTCGGACCCAACGTGGGCACAGATACGCAGTATTTT.

This chain uses TRBV7-9 with TRBJ2-4; TRBD2 matches 8 bases. Germline V gene data show CDR1 as SEHNR and CDR2 as FQNEAQ (reference sequence). This CDR3 contains 17 residues. The V segment lost 0 bases and the J segment 1 base; nucleotides outside the gene matches: 5. CDR3 loop: CASSLASGDRAKNIQYF. In nucleotides, the CDR3 is TGTGCCAGCAGCTTAGCTAGCGGGGACCGGGCCAAAAACATTCAGTACTTC.